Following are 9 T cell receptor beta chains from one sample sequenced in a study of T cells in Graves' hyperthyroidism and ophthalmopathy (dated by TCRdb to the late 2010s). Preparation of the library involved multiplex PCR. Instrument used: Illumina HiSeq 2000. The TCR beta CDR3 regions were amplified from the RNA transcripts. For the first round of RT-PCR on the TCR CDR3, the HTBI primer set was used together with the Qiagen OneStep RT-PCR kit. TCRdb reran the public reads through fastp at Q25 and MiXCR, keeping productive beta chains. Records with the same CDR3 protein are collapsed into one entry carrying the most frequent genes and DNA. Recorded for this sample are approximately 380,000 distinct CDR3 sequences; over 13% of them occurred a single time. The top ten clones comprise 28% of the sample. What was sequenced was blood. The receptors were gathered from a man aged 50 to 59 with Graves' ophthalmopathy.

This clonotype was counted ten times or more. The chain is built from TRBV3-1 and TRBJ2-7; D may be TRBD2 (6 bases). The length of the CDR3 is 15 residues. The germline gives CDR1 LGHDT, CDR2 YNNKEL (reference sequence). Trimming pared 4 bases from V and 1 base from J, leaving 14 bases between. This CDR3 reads CASSRSGVRSYEQYF. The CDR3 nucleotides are TGTGCCAGCAGCCGGTCGGGGGTACGTTCCTACGAGCAGTACTTC.

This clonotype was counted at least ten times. CDR3 amino acids: CASSLGLKELRETQYF. The DNA for the CDR3 is TGTGCCAGCAGCTTAGGATTGAAGGAATTACGGGAGACCCAGTACTTC. The chain links TRBV11-3 to TRBJ2-5; D gene uncertain. The germline V gene has CDR1 SGHNT and CDR2 YENEEA. CDR3 size: 16 residues. V dropped 1 base and J dropped 5 bases, with 17 bases sitting between them.

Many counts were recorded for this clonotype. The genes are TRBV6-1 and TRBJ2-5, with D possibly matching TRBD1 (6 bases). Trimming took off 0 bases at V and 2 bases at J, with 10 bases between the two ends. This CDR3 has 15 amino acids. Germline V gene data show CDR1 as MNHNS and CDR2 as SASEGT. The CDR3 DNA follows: TGTGCCAGCAGTGAAGCGACAGGCTTACAAGAGACCCAGTACTTC. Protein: CASSEATGLQETQYF.

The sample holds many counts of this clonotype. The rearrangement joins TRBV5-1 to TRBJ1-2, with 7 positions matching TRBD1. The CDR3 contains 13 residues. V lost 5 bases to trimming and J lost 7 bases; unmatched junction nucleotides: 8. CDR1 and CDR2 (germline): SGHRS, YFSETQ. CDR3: CASRRTGEAGYTF. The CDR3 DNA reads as TGCGCCAGCAGACGAACAGGGGAGGCTGGCTACACCTTC.

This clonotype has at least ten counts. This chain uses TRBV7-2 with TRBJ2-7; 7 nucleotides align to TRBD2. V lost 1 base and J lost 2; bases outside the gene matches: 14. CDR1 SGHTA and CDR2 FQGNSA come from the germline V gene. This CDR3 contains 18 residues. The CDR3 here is CASSLVGVGGEGPYEQYF. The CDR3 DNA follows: TGTGCCAGCAGCTTAGTGGGGGTTGGGGGGGAGGGCCCCTACGAGCAGTACTTC. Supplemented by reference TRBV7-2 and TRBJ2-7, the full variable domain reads GAGVSQSPSNKVTEKGKDVELRCDPISGHTALYWYRQSLGQGLEFLIYFQGNSAPDKSGLPSDRFSAERTGGSVSTLTIQRTQQEDSAVYLCASSLVGVGGEGPYEQYFGPGTRLTVT.

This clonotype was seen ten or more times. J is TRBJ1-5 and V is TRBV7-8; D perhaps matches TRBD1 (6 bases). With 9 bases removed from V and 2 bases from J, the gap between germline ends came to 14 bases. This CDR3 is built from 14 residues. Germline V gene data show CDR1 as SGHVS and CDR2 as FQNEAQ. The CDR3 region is CASDRSDGNQPQHF. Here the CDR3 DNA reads TGTGCCAGTGACAGGAGTGATGGCAATCAGCCCCAGCATTTT.

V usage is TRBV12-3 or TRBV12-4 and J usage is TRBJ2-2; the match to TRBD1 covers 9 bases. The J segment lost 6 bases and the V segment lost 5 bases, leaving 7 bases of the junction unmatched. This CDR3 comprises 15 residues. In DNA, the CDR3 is TGTGCCAGCAGTAGCAACAGGGGGCAGGCCGGGGAGCTGTTTTTT. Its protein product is CASSSNRGQAGELFF.

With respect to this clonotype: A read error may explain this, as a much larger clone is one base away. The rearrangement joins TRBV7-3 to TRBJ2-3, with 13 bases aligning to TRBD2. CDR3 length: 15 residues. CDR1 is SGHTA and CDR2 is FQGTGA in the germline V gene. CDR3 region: CAGSLTWTSGSEQYF. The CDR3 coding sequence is TGTGCCGGCAGCTTGACGTGGACTAGCGGGAGTGAGCAGTATTTT.

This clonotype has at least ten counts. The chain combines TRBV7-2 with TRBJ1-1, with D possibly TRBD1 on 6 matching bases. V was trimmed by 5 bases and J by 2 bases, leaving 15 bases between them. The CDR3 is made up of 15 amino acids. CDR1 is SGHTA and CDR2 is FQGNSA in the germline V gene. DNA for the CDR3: TGTGCCAGCAGCCCGACCGGGACAAGTAACACTGAAGCTTTCTTT. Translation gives CASSPTGTSNTEAFF.